The present entry profiles one T cell receptor beta chain with its context. Its antigen remains unidentified. Within one base of it there is no much larger clone, and no base qualities were kept. Read against the paper, the sample's time point label means: newly diagnosed, previously untreated cHL patient sample. CD8+ T cells were purified from thawed PBMCs by magnetic negative selection with a Miltenyi CD8+ T cell isolation kit. To serve as a comparison group for the relapsed/refractory trial patients, PBMCs were sequenced from patients with newly diagnosed, previously untreated classical Hodgkin lymphoma. Peripheral blood was collected in 8 mL Vacutainer Cell Preparation Tubes, from which PBMCs were isolated by centrifugation and then cryopreserved. Purified CD4+ and CD8+ fractions were prepared only for cases where an additional PBMC sample was available. Magnetically labelled cells were depleted on LS columns in a quadroMACS separator, and the flow-through was collected as the purified fraction.

The sample is drawn from a study of PD-1 blockade in classical Hodgkin lymphoma (dated by TCRdb to 2019 to 2021). Broadly, across the study: A peripheral blood immune signature of response to PD-1 blockade in classical Hodgkin lymphoma was defined using TCR beta sequencing and CyTOF.

Broad study findings and their caveats: The study was limited to a single clinical trial cohort, and causes of repertoire differences, possibly disease activity or prior therapy, remained undefined. Baseline TCR diversity was reported to be lower in newly diagnosed patients than in healthy donors and to be lower still in relapsed/refractory patients.

The Qiagen DNeasy kit was used to extract genomic DNA from unsorted PBMCs and from the negatively selected CD4+ and CD8+ fractions. Using primers that anneal to V and J segments, immunoSEQ multiplex PCR amplified the TCR beta CDR3 regions. A synthetic immune receptor repertoire was used to minimize amplification bias, and remaining bias was computationally removed after sequencing. The source study handled its data this way. Custom Python scripts were used to quantify repertoire diversity as the Shannon entropy index. The unsorted, CD4+ and CD8+ repertoires were each analyzed separately, with the exception of combined analyses, where CD4+ and CD8+ sequences were merged in silico. TCRdb limited this immuneACCESS table to in-frame rearrangements with V and J called. A share of clones is missing; checked studies link under half to unresolved V genes, and the rest is unexplained. V, J and clone size reflect that table, while D and trimming were determined from the DNA. The table for this sample lists about 3,400 clones; roughly 80% of them were counted only once. Clones ranked in the top ten supply roughly 16% of the sample.

What was sequenced was CD8+ T cells from blood. The clonotype was recovered from a human donor with classical Hodgkin lymphoma.

The DNA sequence is TGTGCCAGCAGTTTATCGAGCCTTCGGACAGGACTCACTAAAGGGAAAGAGACCCAGTACTTC. This yields the protein CASSLSSLRTGLTKGKETQYF. This chain joins TRBV28 to TRBJ2-5; TRBD1 fits 7 bases in the junction. For this chain, trimming is 1 base at the V end and 3 bases at the J end, and the number of junction bases without a gene match is 23. Its CDR3 holds 21 amino acids, cysteine through phenylalanine. CDR3 DNA only is kept here, 63 bases in frame from base 1. Taken from the germline V gene, the CDR1 and CDR2 loops are MDHEN and SYDVKM.